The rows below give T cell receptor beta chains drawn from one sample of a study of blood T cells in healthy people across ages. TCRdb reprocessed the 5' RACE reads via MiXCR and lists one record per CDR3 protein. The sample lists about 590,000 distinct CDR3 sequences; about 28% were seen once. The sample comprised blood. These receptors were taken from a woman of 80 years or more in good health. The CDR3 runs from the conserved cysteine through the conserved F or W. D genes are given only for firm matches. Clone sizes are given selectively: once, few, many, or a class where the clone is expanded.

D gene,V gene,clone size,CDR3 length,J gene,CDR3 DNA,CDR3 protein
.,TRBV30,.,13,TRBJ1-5,TGTGCCTGGAGTAAGGGGGGAGATCAGCCCCAGCATTTT,CAWSKGGDQPQHF
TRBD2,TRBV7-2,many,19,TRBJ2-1,TGTGCCAGCAGCCAGCGATTTAGCGGGGGGGTTGGGTCCTACAATGAGCAGTTCTTC,CASSQRFSGGVGSYNEQFF
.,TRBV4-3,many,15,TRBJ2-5,TGCGCCAGCAGCCAAGAACGGACGGATCAAGAGACCCAGTACTTC,CASSQERTDQETQYF
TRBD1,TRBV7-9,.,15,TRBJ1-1,TGTGCCAGCAGCTCGGACAGGGGTGGTAACACTGAAGCTTTCTTT,CASSSDRGGNTEAFF
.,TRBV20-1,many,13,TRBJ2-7,TGCAGTGCTAGAGATTTGGCAGGCCACGAGCAGTACTTC,CSARDLAGHEQYF
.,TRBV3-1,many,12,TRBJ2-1,TGTGCCAGCAGCATACCGACAGGAAGGCAGTTCTTC,CASSIPTGRQFF
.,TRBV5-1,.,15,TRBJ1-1,TGCGCCGGCAGCTTGGCCCCAGGGAGGGGCACTGAAGCTTTCTTT,CAGSLAPGRGTEAFF
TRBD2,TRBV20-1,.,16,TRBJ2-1,TGCAGTGCTAGCCAAGCGGCTAGCGGGAGGTACAATGAGCAGTTCTTC,CSASQAASGRYNEQFF
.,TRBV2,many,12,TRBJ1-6,TGTGCCAGCAGCCCGGACAATTCACCCCTCCACTTT,CASSPDNSPLHF
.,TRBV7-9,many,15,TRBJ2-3,TGTGCCAGCAGCTCCGTGCGAGGGGTAAGAGATACGCAGTATTTT,CASSSVRGVRDTQYF
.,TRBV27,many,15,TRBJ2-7,TGTGCCAGTTGGACGGTCGGGGAGGCGACCTACGAGCAGTACTTC,CASWTVGEATYEQYF
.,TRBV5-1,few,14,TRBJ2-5,TGCACCAGCAGCTTGGGTGGAGTACAAGAGACCCAGTACTTC,CTSSLGGVQETQYF